This passage covers 23 T cell receptor beta chains from one sample sequenced in a study of graft-versus-host responses after intestinal transplantation. Generated by immunoSEQ multiplex PCR, the TCRdb table keeps only in-frame clones and is missing some. The profile covers tens of thousands of clones, with roughly 90% appearing a single time and around 0.11% taken by the ten largest. Their cognate antigens are unknown. Sample: unstimulated CD4+ T cells sorted from spleen or lymph node cells, taken before intestinal transplant. The receptor set was obtained from a human donor who received an intestinal transplant.

The CDR3, as DNA: TGCGCCAGCAGCGCCGGGACTGCAGAGACCCAGTACTTC. Its protein is CASSAGTAETQYF. The rearrangement links TRBV5-1 to TRBJ2-5; D might be TRBD2 (6 bases). Trimming left V 4 bases short and J 4 bases short, with 11 bases between. Germline V lookup: CDR1 SGHRS, CDR2 YFSETQ. The CDR3 has 13 amino acids.

CDR3: CASSSSGSRDTQYF. CDR3 sequence (DNA): TGTGCCAGCAGCAGTAGCGGCAGTCGAGATACGCAGTATTTT. The chain uses TRBV5-4 and TRBJ2-3; D might be TRBD2 (6 bases). Germline-derived CDR1 and CDR2 are SGHNT and YYREEE (reference sequence). Trimming removed 4 bases at V and 5 bases at J, with 14 bases between. The CDR3 spans 14 residues.

J is TRBJ2-1 and V is TRBV6-5, with 8 bases that match TRBD2. This CDR3 comprises 14 residues. V was pared by 0 bases and J by 10 bases, with 5 bases of the junction left unmatched. Germline V gene sequence: CDR1 MNHEY, CDR2 SVGAGI. CDR3 sequence: CASSYSFGGAEQFF. In DNA form, the CDR3 reads TGTGCCAGCAGTTACTCGTTCGGGGGGGCCGAGCAGTTCTTC.

This chain joins TRBV5-1 and TRBJ2-2; 7 nucleotides line up with TRBD2. The CDR3 consists of 15 residues. V shed 3 bases, J shed 0 bases, and the junction held 2 bases outside the gene matches. The germline V gene encodes CDR1 SGHRS and CDR2 YFSETQ. CDR3 coding DNA: TGCGCCAGCAGCTGGGGGGGGTCGAACACCGGGGAGCTGTTTTTT. Its translation is CASSWGGSNTGELFF.

The chain joins TRBV5-6 to TRBJ1-3; 9 nucleotides line up with TRBD1. Trimming cost V 0 bases and J 4 bases; bases outside gene matches: 5. The CDR3 is 16 residues long. Germline values: CDR1 SGHDT, CDR2 YYEEEE. The CDR3 region is CASSLALGTGGNTIYF. The CDR3 nucleotides are TGTGCCAGCAGCTTGGCACTTGGGACAGGGGGAAACACCATATATTTT.

The chain links TRBV27 to TRBJ1-5; D might be TRBD1 (6 bases). Germline-derived CDR1 and CDR2 are MNHEY and SMNVEV (reference sequence). The CDR3 totals 13 residues. Trimming removed 6 bases at V and 7 bases at J, with 13 bases between. The DNA of the CDR3 is TGTGCCAGCAGGACAGGTCTGGGCCAGCCCCAGCATTTT. This encodes CASRTGLGQPQHF.

The chain links TRBV7-2 to TRBJ2-1; TRBD2 matches at 7 bases. Trimming removed 5 bases from V and 15 bases from J; junction bases left unmatched: 13. The CDR3 runs 13 residues. Germline V gene data show CDR1 as SGHTA and CDR2 as FQGNSA. In nucleotides, the CDR3 is TGTGCCAGCAGCAATCCAGCTGGCGGGGGACGGTTCTTC. Residues: CASSNPAGGGRFF.

This clone was seen a few times. In DNA, the CDR3 is TGTGCCAGCACCCCCGGGGAGGGTGGCTACACCTTC. It translates to CASTPGEGGYTF. This chain joins TRBV6-6 and TRBJ1-2, with unresolved D. CDR1 is MNHNY, CDR2 SVGAGI, per germline (reference sequence). The CDR3 is 12 residues long. The V and J ends lost 7 bases and 7 bases respectively, with 13 bases between them.

The chain carries TRBV5-1 and TRBJ2-3; D gene uncertain. Trimming removed 2 bases at V and 1 base at J, with 5 bases between. CDR3 size: 13 residues. CDR1 is SGHRS, CDR2 YFSETQ, per germline. The CDR3 bases are TGCGCCAGCAGCTTCCCCGGCACAGATACGCAGTATTTT. Translation: CASSFPGTDTQYF. Complete variable domain (other parts from reference TRBV5-1 and TRBJ2-3): KAGVTQTPRYLIKTRGQQVTLSCSPISGHRSVSWYQQTPGQGLQFLFEYFSETQRNKGNFPGRFSGRQFSNSRSEMNVSTLELGDSALYLCASSFPGTDTQYFGPGTRLTVL.

J is TRBJ1-6 and V is TRBV18, with a possible D match to TRBD1 (5 bases). Trimming took off 2 bases at V and 9 bases at J, with 11 bases between the two ends. CDR1 and CDR2 (germline): KGHSH, LQKENI. CDR3 length: 14 amino acids. The CDR3 DNA follows: TGTGCCAGCTCACCAGACCAGGGTTTTTCACCCCTCCACTTT. Translating gives CASSPDQGFSPLHF.

The rearrangement joins TRBV5-6 to TRBJ2-3, with 7 bases matching TRBD2. Trimming cost V 9 bases and J 0 bases; bases outside gene matches: 7. The CDR3 contains 14 residues. Germline V gives CDR1 SGHDT, CDR2 YYEEEE. The CDR3 DNA is TGTGCCAACCCGGGACTACCGAGCACAGATACGCAGTATTTT. Its protein is CANPGLPSTDTQYF.

The genes are TRBV9 and TRBJ2-5, with TRBD2 matching over 7 bases. CDR1 is SGDLS and CDR2 is YYNGEE in the germline V gene. The CDR3 runs to 14 residues. J lost 1 base, V lost 0 bases, and 0 bases had no gene match. CDR3 sequence: CASSVGTSQETQYF. Here the CDR3 DNA reads TGTGCCAGCAGCGTAGGGACTAGCCAAGAGACCCAGTACTTC.

The genes are TRBV19 and TRBJ2-1; TRBD2 aligns across 8 bases. The CDR3 consists of 14 residues. Losses at the gene ends were 10 bases for V and 4 bases for J; bases not matched to a gene: 9. Looked up from germline, CDR1 is LNHDA and CDR2 is SQIVND (reference sequence). CDR3 sequence (DNA): TGTGCCACCCGGCGGGGGGTCGGATACAATGAGCAGTTCTTC. This translates into CATRRGVGYNEQFF.

The chain employs TRBV7-8 and TRBJ1-6, with D uncertain. CDR1 SGHVS and CDR2 FQNEAQ come from the germline V gene. The V and J ends lost 7 bases and 6 bases respectively, with 16 bases between them. CDR3 length equals 15 residues. The CDR3 sequence is CASTGAAAVNSPLHF. The CDR3 DNA follows: TGTGCCAGCACGGGAGCGGCGGCAGTTAATTCACCCCTCCACTTT. The variable domain in full, with the rest retrieved from reference TRBV7-8 and TRBJ1-6, is GAGVSQSPRYKVAKRGQDVALRCDPISGHVSLFWYQQALGQGPEFLTYFQNEAQLDKSGLPSDRFFAERPEGSVSTLKIQRTQQEDSAVYLCASTGAAAVNSPLHFGNGTRLTVT.

The J gene is TRBJ2-3, the V gene TRBV5-1; 7 nucleotides align to TRBD2. Germline V gives CDR1 SGHRS, CDR2 YFSETQ. V was clipped by 3 bases and J by 6 bases; unmatched bases: 7. This CDR3 spans 14 amino acids. The CDR3 DNA reads as TGCGCCAGCAGCTCCCGCGGGGGAACGGATACGCAGTATTTT. As protein: CASSSRGGTDTQYF.

J is TRBJ2-7 and V is TRBV29-1; the D is unclear. Trimming pared 4 bases from V and 2 bases from J, leaving 9 bases between. Per the germline V gene, CDR1 is SQVTM and CDR2 is ANQGSEA. The CDR3 loop spans 12 amino acids. Here the CDR3 DNA reads TGCAGCGTTGGTCAGGTTCCCTACGAGCAGTACTTC. Translated: CSVGQVPYEQYF.

This chain joins TRBV7-2 and TRBJ2-3, with D maybe TRBD2 (6 bases). Germline CDR1 is SGHTA and CDR2 is FQGNSA. The length of the CDR3 is 16 residues. Trimming left V 5 bases short and J 7 bases short, with 22 bases between. The CDR3: CASSTPGTLGLNTQYF. CDR3 nucleotides: TGTGCCAGCAGCACTCCCGGGACTCTTGGCCTTAATACGCAGTATTTT.

The J gene is TRBJ2-6, the V gene TRBV7-2; D possibly corresponds to TRBD1 (6 bases). V was shortened by 1 base and J by 3 bases, with 10 bases between the two germline ends. CDR3 length: 16 amino acids. Germline assignment: CDR1 SGHTA and CDR2 FQGNSA. The CDR3 DNA sequence: TGTGCCAGCAGCTTAGTATGGGGGCTTGGGGCCAACGTCCTGACTTTC. It codes for CASSLVWGLGANVLTF.

The chain combines TRBV7-9 with TRBJ2-1, with TRBD2 matching over 11 bases. The CDR3 is made up of 15 amino acids. Germline CDR1 SEHNR, CDR2 FQNEAQ (reference sequence). Germline trimming cut 5 bases from V and 4 bases from J; bases unmatched to any gene: 4. This CDR3 is CASSPGTSGYNEQFF. In DNA, the CDR3 is TGTGCCAGCAGCCCAGGGACTAGCGGATACAATGAGCAGTTCTTC.

This chain links TRBV6-5 with TRBJ2-2; tentative D call: TRBD2 (5 bases). The CDR3 contains 16 residues. Deletions cut 0 bases from V and 1 base from J, with 9 bases between. Germline V CDR1 and CDR2: MNHEY, SVGAGI. The DNA of the CDR3 is TGTGCCAGCAGTTACTCGAGGGTGGAGAACACCGGGGAGCTGTTTTTT. Amino acids: CASSYSRVENTGELFF.

The chain uses TRBV4-2 and TRBJ2-5, with D possibly being TRBD1 (5 bases). The CDR3 spans 13 residues. V was trimmed by 0 bases and J by 7 bases, leaving 9 bases between them. Per germline, CDR1 LGHNA and CDR2 YNFKEQ. CDR3 DNA sequence: TGTGCCAGCAGCCAAGACAGGGATGGGACCCAGTACTTC. The encoded protein is CASSQDRDGTQYF.

The V call is TRBV29-1, the J call TRBJ2-7; 7 bases line up with TRBD1. Germline V CDR1 and CDR2: SQVTM, ANQGSEA. V trimming: 6 bases; J trimming: 4 bases; junction bases outside the gene matches: 6. The CDR3 consists of 12 residues. The CDR3 DNA is TGCAGCGTAGGGACAGTTCGTTACGAGCAGTACTTC. It encodes CSVGTVRYEQYF.

This clone was counted once. The CDR3 loop is CASSELRRRPTNEKLFF. The DNA for the CDR3 is TGTGCCAGCAGTGAACTGCGGCGGAGACCAACTAATGAAAAACTGTTTTTT. The chain has TRBV6-1 and TRBJ1-4; no clear D gene. Germline V CDR1 and CDR2: MNHNS, SASEGT. CDR3 size: 17 residues. The V and J ends lost 2 bases and 0 bases respectively, with 13 bases between them.